These 22 T cell receptor beta chains were sequenced from one sample in a study of shared clonotypes between healthy human individuals. Profiled with immunoSEQ multiplex PCR; TCRdb holds only in-frame clones, not every one. The sample lists 1,500,000 or so clones, around 95% seen once, with roughly 1.2% in the top ten. Sequenced material: naive CD4+ T cells sorted from blood. The sample's subset: CD45RA+ positively selected. These TCRs come from a man younger than 40 in good health.

The rearrangement uses TRBV6-5 and TRBJ2-7; D is unresolved. Germline CDR1 is MNHEY and CDR2 is SVGAGI. Trimming took off 5 bases at V and 0 bases at J, with 8 bases between the two ends. CDR3 size: 13 residues. CDR3 sequence (DNA): TGTGCCAGCAGTGTGTATAGCTCCTACGAGCAGTACTTC. Protein: CASSVYSSYEQYF.

The rearrangement uses TRBV9 and TRBJ1-2; D unclear. The V and J ends lost 4 bases and 5 bases respectively, with 12 bases between them. From germline, CDR1 is SGDLS and CDR2 YYNGEE. The CDR3 is 13 amino acids. Here the CDR3 reads CASSPSRGYGYTF. CDR3 nucleotide sequence: TGTGCCAGCAGCCCCTCTAGAGGGTATGGCTACACCTTC.

V is TRBV19 and J is TRBJ2-2; TRBD1 matches 7 bases. This CDR3 has 18 amino acids. V was clipped by 3 bases and J by 1 base; unmatched bases: 11. Germline V gene data show CDR1 as LNHDA and CDR2 as SQIVND (reference sequence). In DNA, the CDR3 is TGTGCCAGTAGTATCTTGGGACAGCCGAATATGAACACCGGGGAGCTGTTTTTT. Its protein is CASSILGQPNMNTGELFF.

This rearrangement joins TRBV18 to TRBJ2-7; the match to TRBD2 covers 10 bases. The CDR3 length is 17 residues. V shed 1 base and J 6 bases; nucleotides not matched to a gene: 12. CDR1 KGHSH and CDR2 LQKENI come from the germline V gene. The CDR3 here is CASSPLSSGSADTEQYF. Here the CDR3 DNA reads TGTGCCAGCTCACCACTCTCTAGCGGGAGTGCTGATACCGAGCAGTACTTC.

This sequence joins TRBV4-3 and TRBJ2-1, with 15 bases fitting TRBD2. Germline values: CDR1 LGHNA, CDR2 YSLEER. Trimming took 0 bases from V and 5 from J; bases not matched to a gene: 2. This CDR3 is built from 17 residues. The CDR3 region is CASSQDRTSGRDNEQFF. CDR3 coding DNA: TGCGCCAGCAGCCAAGATCGGACTAGCGGGAGGGACAATGAGCAGTTCTTC.

J is TRBJ2-2 and V is TRBV30, with a tentative D call TRBD2 (6 bases). The CDR3 runs to 14 residues. The V end was cut by 7 bases, the J end by 3 bases, with 15 bases between. The germline gives CDR1 GTSNPN, CDR2 SVGIG (reference sequence). The CDR3 protein is CALNRDSYTGELFF. The CDR3 bases are TGTGCCTTGAACCGGGACTCCTACACCGGGGAGCTGTTTTTT.

This chain uses TRBV25-1 with TRBJ1-5; D not resolved. Germline values: CDR1 MGHDK, CDR2 SYGVNS. This CDR3 is 15 amino acids long. Trimming cost V 3 bases and J 4 bases, with 13 bases left between them. This chain's CDR3 is CASSDGNQGNQPQHF. For the CDR3, the DNA is TGTGCCAGCAGTGACGGGAACCAAGGGAATCAGCCCCAGCATTTT.

The gene calls are TRBV28 and TRBJ1-2; TRBD1 aligns across 8 bases. Germline trimming cut 8 bases from V and 7 bases from J; bases unmatched to any gene: 15. From germline, CDR1 is MDHEN and CDR2 SYDVKM. The CDR3 length is 15 residues. The CDR3: CASGGDDRGFLGYTF. In DNA form, the CDR3 reads TGTGCCAGCGGGGGTGATGACAGGGGTTTTCTTGGCTACACCTTC.

Comment on this clone: This sample includes further DNA sequences coding for the same CDR3. The rearrangement uses TRBV7-9 and TRBJ1-1; D gene ambiguous. CDR1 and CDR2 from the germline V gene are SEHNR and FQNEAQ (reference sequence). V lost 3 bases to trimming and J lost 1 base, with 9 bases between them. This CDR3 has 14 residues. This chain's CDR3 is CASSLVGGNTEAFF. The CDR3 nucleotides read TGTGCCAGCAGCTTGGTAGGAGGGAACACTGAAGCTTTCTTT.

This rearrangement joins TRBV5-1 to TRBJ1-1, with 8 bases lining up with TRBD1. J gave up 0 bases and V 0 bases, and 4 bases lay outside the gene matches. This CDR3 contains 16 residues. CDR1 and CDR2 (germline): SGHRS, YFSETQ. The DNA for the CDR3 is TGCGCCAGCAGCTTGGTAGGACAGGGATTGAACACTGAAGCTTTCTTT. Residues: CASSLVGQGLNTEAFF. The full variable domain, in which reference TRBV5-1 and TRBJ1-1 provide the parts outside the CDR3, is KAGVTQTPRYLIKTRGQQVTLSCSPISGHRSVSWYQQTPGQGLQFLFEYFSETQRNKGNFPGRFSGRQFSNSRSEMNVSTLELGDSALYLCASSLVGQGLNTEAFFGQGTRLTVV.

The rearrangement joins TRBV5-6 to TRBJ2-1; 13 bases line up with TRBD2. The CDR3 length is 15 residues. The ends lost 4 bases at V and 7 bases at J; junction bases unmatched: 5. Per the germline V gene, CDR1 is SGHDT and CDR2 is YYEEEE. CDR3 amino acids: CASSDGLAGANEQFF. In nucleotides, the CDR3 is TGTGCCAGCAGCGACGGACTAGCGGGAGCTAATGAGCAGTTCTTC.

The chain joins TRBV30 to TRBJ2-1; 7 positions match TRBD2. The CDR3 contains 14 residues. The V gene's germline CDR1 is GTSNPN and CDR2 SVGIG (reference sequence). Trimming took 4 bases from V and 10 from J; bases not matched to a gene: 13. The CDR3 DNA follows: TGTGCCTGGACCAACGGGGGGAATGGCGGGGAGCAGTTCTTC. It codes for CAWTNGGNGGEQFF.

This clone was observed a few times. This chain uses TRBV10-3 with TRBJ1-1, with D possibly TRBD1 on 5 matching bases. Germline CDR1 reads ENHRY; CDR2 reads SYGVKD. V lost 3 bases, J lost 2 bases, and 7 bases lay in between. There are 13 residues in the CDR3. Written as DNA, the CDR3 is TGTGCCATCAGTGATAGGGGTAACACTGAAGCTTTCTTT. Protein: CAISDRGNTEAFF.

The chain links TRBV6-4 to TRBJ2-3; possibly TRBD1 for D (6 bases). V was pared by 6 bases and J by 4 bases, with 11 bases between. CDR3 length equals 13 residues. Germline V gives CDR1 MRHNA, CDR2 SNTAGT. In DNA form, the CDR3 reads TGTGCCAGCAGCCTAGAGGGGGCAGATACGCAGTATTTT. Its protein is CASSLEGADTQYF.

The rearrangement joins TRBV7-8 to TRBJ2-7; D is perhaps TRBD1 (5 bases). V was cut by 1 base and J by 3 bases, with 22 bases left in between. Germline CDR1 is SGHVS and CDR2 is FQNEAQ. This CDR3 comprises 18 residues. The CDR3 sequence is CASSLVRGRAPFFYEQYF. CDR3 nucleotide sequence: TGTGCCAGCAGCTTAGTAAGGGGCAGGGCGCCGTTTTTCTACGAGCAGTACTTC.

The chain is built from TRBV28 and TRBJ2-7; 8 bases align to TRBD2. The germline V gene encodes CDR1 MDHEN and CDR2 SYDVKM. The CDR3 runs 15 residues. V shed 11 bases, J shed 0 bases, and the junction held 12 bases outside the gene matches. DNA of the CDR3: TGTGCCGCCTACACCGGGACTAGTGCCTCCTACGAGCAGTACTTC. Its protein is CAAYTGTSASYEQYF.

The V call is TRBV19, the J call TRBJ2-3; D remains unclear. The CDR3 totals 11 residues. Germline V gives CDR1 LNHDA, CDR2 SQIVND (reference sequence). V was shortened by 6 bases and J by 4 bases, with 5 bases between the two germline ends. The CDR3, as DNA: TGTGCCAGTAGCCAGGCAGATACGCAGTATTTT. This codes for CASSQADTQYF. The full variable domain, its missing parts supplied by reference TRBV19 and TRBJ2-3, is DGGITQSPKYLFRKEGQNVTLSCEQNLNHDAMYWYRQDPGQGLRLIYYSQIVNDFQKGDIAEGYSVSREKKESFPLTVTSAQKNPTAFYLCASSQADTQYFGPGTRLTVL.

The rearrangement links TRBV29-1 to TRBJ2-3; 11 bases are shared with TRBD2. The length of the CDR3 is 16 residues. V lost 5 bases and J lost 0; bases outside the gene matches: 7. Germline V gene sequence: CDR1 SQVTM, CDR2 ANQGSEA. For the CDR3, the DNA is TGCAGCGTTCGTATACTAGCGGGAGCGAGCACAGATACGCAGTATTTT. Translated: CSVRILAGASTDTQYF.

J is TRBJ2-5 and V is TRBV7-9; D gene uncertain. Trimming removed 3 bases at V and 2 bases at J, with 10 bases between. CDR3 length: 14 amino acids. The germline gives CDR1 SEHNR, CDR2 FQNEAQ (reference sequence). This CDR3 reads CASSFSNRQETQYF. In DNA, the CDR3 is TGTGCCAGCAGCTTTTCGAACAGACAAGAGACCCAGTACTTC. Drawing the rest from reference TRBV7-9 and TRBJ2-5, the complete variable domain is DTGVSQNPRHKITKRGQNVTFRCDPISEHNRLYWYRQTLGQGPEFLTYFQNEAQLEKSRLLSDRFSAERPKGSFSTLEIQRTEQGDSAMYLCASSFSNRQETQYFGPGTRLLVL.

The gene calls are TRBV18 and TRBJ2-2, with 7 positions matching TRBD1. V dropped 1 base and J dropped 7; count of bases not matched to a gene: 9. The CDR3 is made up of 16 amino acids. Germline V gene sequence: CDR1 KGHSH, CDR2 LQKENI. The CDR3 DNA reads as TGTGCCAGCTCACCACTACACAGGGGTATCGGCGGGGAGCTGTTTTTT. This codes for CASSPLHRGIGGELFF.

The rearrangement links TRBV19 to TRBJ1-1, with D unclear. Trimming stripped 3 bases from V and 0 bases from J, with 2 bases between. The CDR3 loop spans 12 amino acids. Germline V gene lookup returns CDR1 LNHDA and CDR2 SQIVND (reference sequence). The chain's CDR3 is CASSMVNTEAFF. Written as DNA, the CDR3 is TGTGCCAGTAGTATGGTGAACACTGAAGCTTTCTTT.

This clone has more than one count but fewer than ten. The chain recombines TRBV30 with TRBJ1-2, with D possibly being TRBD1 (5 bases). The CDR3 has 13 amino acids. V lost 1 base, J lost 4 bases, and 10 bases lay in between. Germline V gene sequence: CDR1 GTSNPN, CDR2 SVGIG (reference sequence). The DNA of the CDR3 is TGTGCCTGGAGTGCCCTAAGGGGCTATGGCTACACCTTC. Translated: CAWSALRGYGYTF.